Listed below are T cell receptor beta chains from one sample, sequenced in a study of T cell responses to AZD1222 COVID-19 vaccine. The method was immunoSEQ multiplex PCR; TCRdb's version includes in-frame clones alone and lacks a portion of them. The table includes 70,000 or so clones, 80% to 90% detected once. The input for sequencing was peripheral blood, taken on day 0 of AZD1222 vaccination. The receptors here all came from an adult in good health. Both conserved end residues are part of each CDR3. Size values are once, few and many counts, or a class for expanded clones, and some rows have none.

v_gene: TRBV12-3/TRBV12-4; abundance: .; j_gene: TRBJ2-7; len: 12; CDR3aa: CASSLSAQGQYF
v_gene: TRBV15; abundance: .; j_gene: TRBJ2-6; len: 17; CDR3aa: CATSRRDRGLGANVLTF
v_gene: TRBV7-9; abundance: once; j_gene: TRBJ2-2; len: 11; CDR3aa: CASSFFGELFF
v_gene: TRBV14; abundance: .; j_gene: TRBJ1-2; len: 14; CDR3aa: CASSQEAGPYGYTF
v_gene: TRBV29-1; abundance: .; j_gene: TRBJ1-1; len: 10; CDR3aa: CSVDRTEAFF
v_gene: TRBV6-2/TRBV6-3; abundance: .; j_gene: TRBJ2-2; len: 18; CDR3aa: CASSYLITRDSHTGELFF
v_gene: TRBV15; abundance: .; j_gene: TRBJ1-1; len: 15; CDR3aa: CATSRGRAVNTEAFF
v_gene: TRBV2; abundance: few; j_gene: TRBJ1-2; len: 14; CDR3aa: CASLSEGAGYGYTF
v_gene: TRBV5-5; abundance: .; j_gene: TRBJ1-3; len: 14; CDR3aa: CASSLALQGNTIYF
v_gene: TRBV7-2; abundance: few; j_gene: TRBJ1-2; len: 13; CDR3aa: CASTYTGPGGYTF
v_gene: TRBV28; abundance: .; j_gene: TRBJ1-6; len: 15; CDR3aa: CASSSGTAYNSPLHF
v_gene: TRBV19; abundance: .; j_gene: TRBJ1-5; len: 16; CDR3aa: CASSIGRWTDNQPQHF
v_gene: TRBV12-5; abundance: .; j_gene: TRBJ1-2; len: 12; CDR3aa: CASGSIRLGYTF
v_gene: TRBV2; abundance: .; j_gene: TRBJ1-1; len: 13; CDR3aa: CASAYRPNTEAFF
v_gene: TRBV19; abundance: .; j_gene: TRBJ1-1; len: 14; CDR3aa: CASSPDMMNTEAFF
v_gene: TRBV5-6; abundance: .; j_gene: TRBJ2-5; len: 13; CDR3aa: CASNRDREETQYF
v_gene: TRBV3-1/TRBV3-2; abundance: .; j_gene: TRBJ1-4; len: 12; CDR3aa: CASSQAETSPFF
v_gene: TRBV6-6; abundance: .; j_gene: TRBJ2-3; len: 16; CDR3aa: CASRRQGIDRTDTQYF
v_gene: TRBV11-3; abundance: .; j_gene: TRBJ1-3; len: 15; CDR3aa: CASRSIVSSGNTIYF